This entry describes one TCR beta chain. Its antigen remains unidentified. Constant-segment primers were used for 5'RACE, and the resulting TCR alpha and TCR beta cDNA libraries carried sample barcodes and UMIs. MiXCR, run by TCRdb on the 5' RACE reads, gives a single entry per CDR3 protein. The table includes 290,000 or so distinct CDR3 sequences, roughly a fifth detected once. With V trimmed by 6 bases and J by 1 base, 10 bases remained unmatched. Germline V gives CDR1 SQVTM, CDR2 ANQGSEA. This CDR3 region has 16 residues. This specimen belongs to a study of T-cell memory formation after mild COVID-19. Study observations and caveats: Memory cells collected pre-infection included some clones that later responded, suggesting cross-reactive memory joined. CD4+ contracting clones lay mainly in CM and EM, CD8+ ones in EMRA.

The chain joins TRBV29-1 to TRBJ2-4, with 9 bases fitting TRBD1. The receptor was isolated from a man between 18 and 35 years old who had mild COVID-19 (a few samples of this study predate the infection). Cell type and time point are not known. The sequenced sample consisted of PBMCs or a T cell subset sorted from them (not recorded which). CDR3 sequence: CSVARLTGGAKNIQYF. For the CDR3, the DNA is TGCAGCGTAGCAAGACTGACAGGGGGGGCCAAAAACATTCAGTACTTC.